This is a list of T cell receptor beta chains from one sample in a study of tumor-infiltrating lymphocytes in primary liver carcinoma. MiXCR, applied by TCRdb to the multiplex PCR reads, yields one record per CDR3 protein. The sample includes 300,000 to 350,000 distinct CDR3 sequences, 58% of them seen just once. Input material: peripheral blood. These receptors originate from a woman in her thirties with primary liver carcinoma and hepatitis B virus infection. CDR3s include the opening cysteine and the closing phenylalanine or tryptophan. A D gene is named only where the DNA matches it firmly. Size is stated for part of the rows, as once, few or many counts, or as a class when the clone is expanded.

j_call clone_size v_call d_call cdr3_nt cdr3_aa
TRBJ2-4 - TRBV21-1 - TGTGCCAGCAGCAAAGATCTAGCGGGAGCCCCCGTAGCCAAAAACATTCAGTACTTC CASSKDLAGAPVAKNIQYF
TRBJ2-5 many TRBV29-1 - TGCAGCGGGAAAGACAGGCCGGGGGAAGCTCAAAACTTC CSGKDRPGEAQNF
TRBJ2-1 - TRBV7-8 - TGTGCCAGCACCACGACTAGGAGAAATGAGCAGTTCTTC CASTTTRRNEQFF
TRBJ1-1 - TRBV6-2/TRBV6-3 - TGTGCCAGCAGTTACCCCCACCATGAGGTGCGGACTGAAGCTTTCTTT CASSYPHHEVRTEAFF
TRBJ2-1 - TRBV18 TRBD2 TGTGCCAGCTCACCGGAAGCGTGGCTAGCGGGAGTCAATGAGCAGTTCTTC CASSPEAWLAGVNEQFF
TRBJ2-7 - TRBV5-1 TRBD1 TGCGCCAGCAGCCCAGCCGGGACAGGGGTTTACGAGCAGTACTTC CASSPAGTGVYEQYF
TRBJ2-7 - TRBV6-1 - TGTGCCAGCCCAATTGGTTGCGAGCAGTACTTC CASPIGCEQYF
TRBJ2-7 - TRBV5-1 TRBD1 TGCGCCCGCGCGGAACACAGGGGGTCGTACGAGCAGTACTTC CARAEHRGSYEQYF
TRBJ1-3 - TRBV7-9 - TGTACCAGCAGCCTCCGGGACGGATTAAACACCATATATTTT CTSSLRDGLNTIYF
TRBJ2-3 - TRBV6-6 - TGTGCCACCAGTTACGGACGAGGGGTAGCAGATACGCAGTATTTT CATSYGRGVADTQYF
TRBJ2-4 - TRBV28 - TGTGCCAGCAGTCAAGGGCGATTTGGCAAAAACATTCAGTACTTC CASSQGRFGKNIQYF
TRBJ1-2 few TRBV6-5 - TGTGCCAGCAGTTACAGTGGGACCCCCTATGGCTACACCTTC CASSYSGTPYGYTF
TRBJ2-7 many TRBV11-3 TRBD1 TGTGCCAGCAGCTTCTTTTCCGGGACAGGCTACGAGCAGTACTTC CASSFFSGTGYEQYF
TRBJ2-3 few TRBV6-5 - TGTGCCAGCAGTACCACGACAGCGAAAGCGGATACGCAGTATTTT CASSTTTAKADTQYF
TRBJ2-1 - TRBV4-1 TRBD2 TGCGCCAGCAGCCTAGGATTAGCGGGAGTCAATGAGCGGTTCTTC CASSLGLAGVNERFF
TRBJ2-3 once TRBV11-3 - TGTGCCAGCAGCTTAGGTTTTGGAGCCGGAGCAGGAGTCACAGATACCCAGTATTTT CASSLGFGAGAGVTDTQYF
TRBJ1-4 - TRBV6-5 - TGTGCCAGCAGTTTTCGACAGCTGAATGAAATACTGTTTTTT CASSFRQLNEILFF
TRBJ2-7 - TRBV6-5 TRBD2 TGTGCCAGCAGGGGCCGTAGCGGGGCCCTCGAGCAGTACTTC CASRGRSGALEQYF
TRBJ2-5 - TRBV5-5 - TGTGTCAGCACTCTCTCTCTCGGGTACCAAGAGACCCAGTACTTC CVSTLSLGYQETQYF
TRBJ1-2 - TRBV10-1 - TGCACCAGCAGCCTCGGACCTAACTATGGCTACACCTTC CTSSLGPNYGYTF
TRBJ2-7 - TRBV20-1 - TGCAGCGGGAGGGACAGGGTCTACGAGCAGTACTTC CSGRDRVYEQYF
TRBJ2-6 - TRBV7-8 - TGTGCCAGCGGCCTAGTTTTAGGTTCTGGGGCCAACTTCCTGACTTTC CASGLVLGSGANFLTF
TRBJ2-5 few TRBV5-5 - TGTGCCAGCAGCTTGTATGGGGGAGAAGCGACCCAGTACTTC CASSLYGGEATQYF
TRBJ2-3 - TRBV29-1 - TGCAGCGTTGAAAATGCGGACAGCCCGTCCGATACGCAGTATTTT CSVENADSPSDTQYF
TRBJ2-7 - TRBV29-1 TRBD2 TGCAGCGTCGCAGGGCCAACTACCTCGACTAGCGGGAGCTACGAGCAGTACTTC CSVAGPTTSTSGSYEQYF
TRBJ2-3 - TRBV12-3/TRBV12-4 - TGTGCCAGCAGTCTCGCCAGGGGGGGAGGAACAGATACGCAGTATTTT CASSLARGGGTDTQYF
TRBJ1-1 - TRBV6-5 TRBD1 TGTGCCAGCAAAGTTACTGGGACAGGGGAAACCAGTGAAGCTTTCTTT CASKVTGTGETSEAFF
TRBJ2-1 - TRBV6-1 TRBD1 TGTGCCAGCAGTGCGATTAAGACAGGGACTGAGCAGTTCTTC CASSAIKTGTEQFF
TRBJ2-7 few TRBV4-1 - TGCGCCAGCAGCCAAGTCGGGGTCGGCGGAACAGCCTCCTACGAGCAGTACTTC CASSQVGVGGTASYEQYF
TRBJ2-4 - TRBV4-2 - TGTGCCAGCAGCCCAGAGGCCGGGCGAATCATTCAATACTTC CASSPEAGRIIQYF
TRBJ1-2 - TRBV5-1 - TGCGCCAGCAGCTTGGATACTAACTATGGCTACACCTTC CASSLDTNYGYTF
TRBJ2-7 - TRBV5-5 - TGTGCCAGCAGCCCTAGAGAGGTCTACGAGCAGTACTTC CASSPREVYEQYF
TRBJ2-3 - TRBV14 - TGTGCCAGCAGCCAGGGGAGGAGCACAGATACGCAGTATTTT CASSQGRSTDTQYF
TRBJ2-3 few TRBV12-3/TRBV12-4 TRBD2 TGTGCCAGCAGTTTATCCTCCTTAGCGGGAGCTAAAGATACGCAGTATTTT CASSLSSLAGAKDTQYF
TRBJ1-4 many TRBV4-1 TRBD1 TGCGCCAGCAGCCCGGGAGACAGGGACTATTATGAAAAACTGTTTTTT CASSPGDRDYYEKLFF
TRBJ1-5 - TRBV19 - TGTGCCAGTAGTATAGTGGCAGCGGTGATTCAGCCCCAGCATTTT CASSIVAAVIQPQHF
TRBJ2-2 few TRBV6-1 - TGTGCCAGCAAGGGCGGTCTGAACACCGGGGAGCTGTTTTTT CASKGGLNTGELFF
TRBJ1-2 - TRBV6-5 - TGTGCCAGCAGTCGGGAGCCTAGGGGGGTTGGGGCGTATGGCTACACCTTC CASSREPRGVGAYGYTF
TRBJ1-2 - TRBV5-4 - TGTGCCAGCAGCTCAAAAAATCAGGGGCAATTGAGCTACACCTTC CASSSKNQGQLSYTF
TRBJ2-1 few TRBV5-6 - TGTGCCAGCAGCTTAGACGGCACGACTAGGCCGTTCTTC CASSLDGTTRPFF
TRBJ2-7 - TRBV11-2 - TGTGCCAGCAGTTTAGATCGGTACGACCAGTACTTC CASSLDRYDQYF
TRBJ1-4 many TRBV29-1 - TGCAGCGTTGGACCGGCAGGGCGTGAAAAACTGTTTTTT CSVGPAGREKLFF
TRBJ1-2 - TRBV7-9 TRBD1 TGTGCCAGCAGCTTTTTCGGACAGGGACATGGCTACACCTTC CASSFFGQGHGYTF
TRBJ2-1 - TRBV6-1 - TGTGTCAGCAGTACCGGGACCAATTCCTACAATGAGCAGTTCTTC CVSSTGTNSYNEQFF
TRBJ2-1 - TRBV12-3/TRBV12-4 TRBD2 TGTGCCAGCAGCAAACGGACTAGCGGGAGGGAGCAGTTCTTC CASSKRTSGREQFF
TRBJ2-7 - TRBV6-6 TRBD2 TGTGCCAGCAATAACTCCCGGACTAGCGGGAGCTACGAGCAGTACTTC CASNNSRTSGSYEQYF